One and the same sample provided the 17 T cell receptor beta chains below, sequenced in a study of blood T cell repertoires in COVID-19. Data came from immunoSEQ multiplex PCR; TCRdb stores just in-frame clones and leaves some out. The sample carries approximately 330,000 clones, 87% recorded once. Sequencing was carried out using peripheral blood. The receptors come from a man aged 25-40 years with COVID-19, enrolled during active disease.

This chain connects TRBV6-2 or TRBV6-3 to TRBJ2-7, with 12 nucleotides matching TRBD2. Germline V gives CDR1 MNHEY, CDR2 SVGEGT. V shed 0 bases, J shed 3 bases, and the junction held 3 bases outside the gene matches. CDR3 length: 16 residues. The CDR3 DNA follows: TGTGCCAGCAGTTACTCTGGGACTAGCGGGCGCTACGAGCAGTACTTC. It encodes CASSYSGTSGRYEQYF.

The rearrangement links TRBV10-3 to TRBJ1-4, with TRBD1 identical over 9 bases. The CDR3 contains 18 residues. Germline CDR1 reads ENHRY; CDR2 reads SYGVKD. The V gene end was trimmed by 0 bases and the J gene end by 8 bases; junction bases not matched to a gene: 13. CDR3 in amino acids: CAISESTGTGSVREKLFF. As DNA, the CDR3 is TGTGCCATCAGTGAGTCGACCGGGACAGGGAGTGTGAGGGAAAAACTGTTTTTT.

This sequence joins TRBV7-2 and TRBJ2-3, with D maybe TRBD2 (6 bases). CDR3 size: 15 residues. Trimming took off 3 bases at V and 4 bases at J, with 14 bases between the two ends. Germline CDR1 SGHTA, CDR2 FQGNSA. The CDR3 loop reads CASSFGGPRSDTQYF. For the CDR3, the DNA is TGTGCCAGCAGCTTCGGGGGTCCGCGGTCAGATACGCAGTATTTT.

The chain is built from TRBV5-5 and TRBJ1-1, with D perhaps matching TRBD1 (6 bases). With 0 bases removed from V and 11 bases from J, the gap between germline ends came to 14 bases. The CDR3 totals 13 residues. Germline values: CDR1 SGHKS, CDR2 YYEKEE (reference sequence). The CDR3 nucleotides are TGTGCCAGCAGCTTGGAGGTGGGGGCCTCCGCTTTCTTT. As protein: CASSLEVGASAFF.

The chain employs TRBV28 and TRBJ1-1; 8 bases fit TRBD1. The V segment lost 6 bases and the J segment 0 bases; nucleotides outside the gene matches: 3. This CDR3 spans 14 amino acids. The germline CDR1 and CDR2 sequences are MDHEN and SYDVKM. Here the CDR3 DNA reads TGTGCCAGCAGGGGACAGGAGATGAACACTGAAGCTTTCTTT. This gives the protein CASRGQEMNTEAFF.

The chain couples TRBV7-2 to TRBJ1-6; TRBD1 aligns across 9 bases. V lost 4 bases to trimming and J lost 8 bases; unmatched junction nucleotides: 3. The CDR3 is made up of 14 amino acids. Germline lookup yields CDR1 SGHTA and CDR2 FQGNSA. The CDR3 coding sequence is TGTGCCAGCAGCTCAAGGACAGGGGATTCACCCCTCCACTTT. It codes for CASSSRTGDSPLHF.

The V and J genes are TRBV30 and TRBJ2-7; D possibly corresponds to TRBD2 (5 bases). CDR3 length equals 14 residues. CDR1 and CDR2 (germline): GTSNPN, SVGIG (reference sequence). The V gene lost 0 bases and the J gene lost 3 bases, with 12 bases spanning the gap. CDR3: CAWSVQAAGYEQYF. The CDR3 bases are TGTGCCTGGAGTGTACAAGCGGCGGGCTACGAGCAGTACTTC.

The chain uses TRBV5-4 and TRBJ2-7, with a tentative D call TRBD2 (5 bases). This CDR3 contains 16 residues. The germline V gene encodes CDR1 SGHNT and CDR2 YYREEE (reference sequence). Trimming shortened V by 4 bases and J by 0 bases, and 17 bases separated the two germline ends. The CDR3 DNA is TGTGCCAGCAGCCTCGAGGGTTTCGTGGGCTCCTACGAGCAGTACTTC. Translation gives CASSLEGFVGSYEQYF.

This chain connects TRBV18 to TRBJ2-7; 7 bases agree with TRBD1. The CDR3 is made up of 14 amino acids. CDR1 and CDR2 (germline): KGHSH, LQKENI. V lost 6 bases to trimming and J lost 4 bases; unmatched junction nucleotides: 9. CDR3 region: CASSLDRVVYEQYF. CDR3 nucleotide sequence: TGTGCCAGCTCCCTCGACAGGGTAGTTTACGAGCAGTACTTC.

This chain links TRBV6-2 or TRBV6-3 with TRBJ2-3; D possibly corresponds to TRBD2 (6 bases). This CDR3 is built from 14 residues. Per germline, CDR1 MNHEY and CDR2 SVGEGT. V lost 4 bases and J lost 2, with 10 bases in between. The CDR3, as DNA: TGTGCCAGCAGTTCGGGACTCCTCACAGATACGCAGTATTTT. Translated: CASSSGLLTDTQYF.

The gene calls are TRBV5-1 and TRBJ2-3, with 9 bases lining up with TRBD2. Germline CDR1 SGHRS, CDR2 YFSETQ. This CDR3 is built from 17 residues. With V trimmed by 1 base and J by 0 bases, 6 bases remained unmatched. The CDR3 spells CASSLKAGGASTDTQYF. Written as DNA, the CDR3 is TGCGCCAGCAGCTTGAAAGCGGGGGGAGCGAGCACAGATACGCAGTATTTT. The variable domain in full, with the rest retrieved from reference TRBV5-1 and TRBJ2-3, is KAGVTQTPRYLIKTRGQQVTLSCSPISGHRSVSWYQQTPGQGLQFLFEYFSETQRNKGNFPGRFSGRQFSNSRSEMNVSTLELGDSALYLCASSLKAGGASTDTQYFGPGTRLTVL.

This chain joins TRBV19 and TRBJ1-2, with D perhaps matching TRBD1 (6 bases). Trimming pared 7 bases from V and 4 bases from J, leaving 13 bases between. The CDR3 is made up of 13 amino acids. Germline CDR1 and CDR2: LNHDA and SQIVND (reference sequence). The CDR3 loop reads CASTGQTIYGYTF. The CDR3 bases are TGTGCCAGTACCGGACAGACGATCTATGGCTACACCTTC.

V usage is TRBV15 and J usage is TRBJ2-2; 10 bases line up with TRBD1. CDR3 length equals 15 residues. The germline CDR1 and CDR2 sequences are LNHNV and YYDKDF (reference sequence). V was clipped by 1 base and J by 5 bases; unmatched bases: 1. CDR3 residues: CATSRGTGGTGELFF. In DNA, the CDR3 is TGTGCCACCAGCAGAGGGACAGGGGGAACCGGGGAGCTGTTTTTT.

Note on this clone: At the DNA level, this CDR3 is encoded by other sequences in the same sample as well. The V and J genes are TRBV6-5 and TRBJ1-2; TRBD1 might be the D (6 bases). The CDR3 totals 13 residues. Germline CDR1 is MNHEY and CDR2 is SVGAGI. Trimming took 5 bases from V and 2 from J, leaving 9 bases between them. CDR3 nucleotide sequence: TGTGCCAGCAGTCCTACAGGGAACTATGGCTACACCTTC. Translating gives CASSPTGNYGYTF.

The chain joins TRBV2 to TRBJ2-5, with D hard to call. The CDR3 spans 13 residues. Germline-derived CDR1 and CDR2 are SNHLY and FYNNEI. Between the trimmed V and J ends, which lost 1 base and 2 bases, there was a span of 5 bases. The DNA for the CDR3 is TGTGCCAGCAGTGAAGTTAATCAAGAGACCCAGTACTTC. Its protein product is CASSEVNQETQYF.

Concerning this clone: The same CDR3 arises from other DNA sequences in this sample as well. The genes are TRBV7-7 and TRBJ2-1; 8 bases are a match to TRBD1. The CDR3 consists of 15 residues. Germline-derived CDR1 and CDR2 are SSHAT and FNYEAQ (reference sequence). Trimming cost V 5 bases and J 0 bases; bases outside gene matches: 3. The CDR3 sequence is CASSPDRGSYNEQFF. The CDR3 DNA follows: TGTGCCAGCAGCCCCGACAGGGGCTCCTACAATGAGCAGTTCTTC. Full variable domain (outside the CDR3, taken from reference TRBV7-7 and TRBJ2-1): GAGVSQSPRYKVTKRGQDVTLRCDPISSHATLYWYQQALGQGPEFLTYFNYEAQPDKSGLPSDRFSAERPEGSISTLTIQRTEQRDSAMYRCASSPDRGSYNEQFFGPGTRLTVL.

The chain has TRBV3-1 (or the pseudogene TRBV3-2) and TRBJ1-3; 7 bases are a match to TRBD1. Germline CDR1 is LGHDT and CDR2 is YNNKEL (reference sequence). Germline trimming cut 3 bases from V and 0 bases from J; bases unmatched to any gene: 5. The length of the CDR3 is 16 residues. The CDR3 DNA is TGTGCCAGCAGCCAGGGTGGGACAGCCTCTGGAAACACCATATATTTT. Its protein product is CASSQGGTASGNTIYF.